This TCR beta chain originates from a study of T cell changes during pregnancy in multiple sclerosis. Between the trimmed V and J ends, which lost 7 bases and 0 bases, there was a span of 12 bases. The CDR3 covers 14 residues. The V gene's germline CDR1 is LNHDA and CDR2 SQIVND (reference sequence). The protocol was immunoSEQ multiplex PCR, while the TCRdb copy is restricted to in-frame clones and leaves out a portion. The profile covers about 59,000 clones, with about 90% appearing a single time and 6% to 7.5% taken by the ten largest. The sample was peripheral blood, taken in the third trimester of pregnancy. This TCR came from a female donor in good health, enrolled as a control in a pregnancy study. The chain recombines TRBV19 with TRBJ2-5; possible D gene TRBD1, 5 bases. In DNA form, the CDR3 reads TGTGCCAGTACCCTAGGGGCCAACCAAGAGACCCAGTACTTC. It encodes CASTLGANQETQYF.